Listed below are T cell receptor beta chains from one sample, sequenced in a study of OX40 agonist ivuxolimab in advanced cancers. TCRdb's copy holds only in-frame clones and misses some; the assay was immunoSEQ multiplex PCR. The sample lists about 98,000 clones, approximately 91% occurring once. This sample comprised CD4+ or CD8+ T cells sorted from blood, obtained in a trial of the OX40 agonist ivuxolimab. The receptor set was obtained from an adult with an advanced solid tumor such as melanoma, head and neck, liver or kidney cancer. CDR3s leave out the opening cysteine and the closing phenylalanine or tryptophan. Each record gives: J gene, V gene, CDR3 protein.

TRBJ2-1 | TRBV11-3 | ASSSPWGLAANEQF
TRBJ1-1 | TRBV5-1 | ASRTALNTEAF
TRBJ2-1 | TRBV7-2 | ASSPRAGTGNEQF
TRBJ1-4 | TRBV2 | ATKTVTTNEKLF
TRBJ2-3 | TRBV10-1 | ASSFGLAGDADTQY
TRBJ1-1 | TRBV19 | ASSPGQGATAF
TRBJ2-3 | TRBV18 | ASSPPSGTQY
TRBJ2-3 | TRBV4-3 | ASSQDLQASTDTQY
TRBJ1-6 | TRBV28 | ASSSPRAADYSPLH
TRBJ2-5 | TRBV7-2 | ASSAQGARETQY